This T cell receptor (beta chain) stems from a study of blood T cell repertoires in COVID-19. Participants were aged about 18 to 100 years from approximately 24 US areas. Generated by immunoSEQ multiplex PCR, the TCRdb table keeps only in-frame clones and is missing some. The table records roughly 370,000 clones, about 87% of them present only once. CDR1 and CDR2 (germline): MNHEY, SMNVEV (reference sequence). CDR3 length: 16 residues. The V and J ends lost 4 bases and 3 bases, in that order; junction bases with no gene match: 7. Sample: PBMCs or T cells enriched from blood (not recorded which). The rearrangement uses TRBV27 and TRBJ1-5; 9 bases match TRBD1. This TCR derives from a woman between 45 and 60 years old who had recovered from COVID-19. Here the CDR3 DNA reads TGTGCCAGCAGTTGGACAGGGGTGGGGATCAATCAGCCCCAGCATTTT. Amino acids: CASSWTGVGINQPQHF.